A single sample is the source of the 19 T cell receptor beta chains below, sequenced in a study of control samples from healthy donors and cancer patients. The table came from immunoSEQ multiplex PCR; TCRdb's copy has only in-frame clones and leaves some out. The repertoire consists of 110,000 to 150,000 clones, with approximately 88% occurring once and the leading ten covering 4% to 5.5%. The sequenced sample was blood. The receptors were gathered from a young man in good health.

Only one count was recorded for this clone. The genes are TRBV7-9 and TRBJ1-5, with 7 bases lining up with TRBD1. The CDR3 sequence is 15 residues long. Germline-derived CDR1 and CDR2 are SEHNR and FQNEAQ (reference sequence). J gave up 3 bases and V 4 bases, and 6 bases lay outside the gene matches. The CDR3 sequence is CASSSGGTVNQPQHF. DNA of the CDR3: TGTGCCAGCAGCTCCGGTGGGACAGTCAATCAGCCCCAGCATTTT.

The J gene is TRBJ1-1, the V gene TRBV6-2 or TRBV6-3, with a tentative D call TRBD1 (6 bases). The CDR3 contains 17 residues. Trimming left V 6 bases short and J 4 bases short, with 24 bases between. In germline, CDR1 is MNHEY, CDR2 SVGEGT. The CDR3 region is CASSPYGSGARGTEAFF. In DNA form, the CDR3 reads TGTGCCAGCAGCCCTTATGGGTCAGGGGCTAGGGGCACTGAAGCTTTCTTT.

The CDR3 sequence: CASSWGFFEKLFF. The CDR3 DNA reads as TGTGCCAGCAGTTGGGGGTTCTTTGAAAAACTGTTTTTT. The chain couples TRBV6-2 or TRBV6-3 to TRBJ1-4, with a possible D match to TRBD1 (5 bases). Germline V gene lookup returns CDR1 MNHEY and CDR2 SVGEGT. V gave up 4 bases and J gave up 7 bases, with 10 bases separating them. The length of the CDR3 is 13 residues.

The J gene is TRBJ2-3, the V gene TRBV29-1; no definite D call. The V end lost 4 bases, the J end lost 1 base, and 12 bases lay between the germline ends. This CDR3 contains 14 residues. CDR1 and CDR2 from the germline V gene are SQVTM and ANQGSEA. DNA of the CDR3: TGCAGCGTTGTGATGGGATCGGGCACAGATACGCAGTATTTT. Translating gives CSVVMGSGTDTQYF.

The chain links TRBV11-3 to TRBJ2-7; no clear D gene. The CDR3 loop spans 12 amino acids. Trimming removed 5 bases from V and 0 bases from J, with 5 bases in between. Germline loops: CDR1 SGHNT, CDR2 YENEEA. The CDR3 coding sequence is TGTGCCAGCAGCGGGAACTCCTACGAGCAGTACTTC. This sequence encodes CASSGNSYEQYF.

The V gene is TRBV9, the J gene TRBJ2-1; D perhaps matches TRBD1 (6 bases). Germline CDR1 SGDLS, CDR2 YYNGEE. The CDR3 is 16 amino acids. Trimming shortened V by 2 bases and J by 0 bases, and 12 bases separated the two germline ends. The CDR3 bases are TGTGCCAGCAGCGTCCTGGGACACCCCTCCTACAATGAGCAGTTCTTC. Amino acids: CASSVLGHPSYNEQFF.

This rearrangement joins TRBV7-9 to TRBJ1-1; the D is unclear. This CDR3 is built from 13 residues. The germline gives CDR1 SEHNR, CDR2 FQNEAQ (reference sequence). V was clipped by 3 bases and J by 1 base, with 6 bases between them. The CDR3 loop is CASSFVANTEAFF. CDR3 bases: TGTGCCAGCAGCTTTGTGGCGAACACTGAAGCTTTCTTT.

This rearrangement joins TRBV4-3 to TRBJ2-3; D unresolved. Deletions cut 0 bases from V and 2 bases from J, with 18 bases between. The CDR3 has 18 residues. Per germline, CDR1 LGHNA and CDR2 YSLEER. Written as DNA, the CDR3 is TGCGCCAGCAGCCAAGACGTGCTGGTCCATCCCCCCACAGATACGCAGTATTTT. Encoded protein: CASSQDVLVHPPTDTQYF.

This clone was seen more than once but under ten times. The genes are TRBV6-6 and TRBJ1-1, with D unresolved. Trimming removed 4 bases from V and 7 bases from J, with 13 bases in between. Germline CDR1 reads MNHNY; CDR2 reads SVGAGI (reference sequence). The CDR3 extends over 13 amino acids. The CDR3 loop reads CASSSYAGYEAFF. DNA for the CDR3: TGTGCCAGCAGTTCCTACGCCGGGTATGAAGCTTTCTTT.

This chain links TRBV5-1 with TRBJ1-1; weak D call: TRBD1 (5 bases). The CDR3 extends over 15 amino acids. Germline V CDR1 and CDR2: SGHRS, YFSETQ. V was cut by 0 bases and J by 1 base, with 10 bases left in between. This chain's CDR3 is CASSLALTGNTEAFF. CDR3 bases: TGCGCCAGCAGCTTGGCGCTTACAGGGAACACTGAAGCTTTCTTT. Full variable domain (rest looked up from reference TRBV5-1 and TRBJ1-1): KAGVTQTPRYLIKTRGQQVTLSCSPISGHRSVSWYQQTPGQGLQFLFEYFSETQRNKGNFPGRFSGRQFSNSRSEMNVSTLELGDSALYLCASSLALTGNTEAFFGQGTRLTVV.

This clone was recorded at least ten times. The chain has TRBV24-1 and TRBJ2-2, with 8 bases aligning to TRBD1. Germline CDR1 and CDR2: KGHDR and SFDVKD. This CDR3 spans 15 amino acids. V trimming: 4 bases; J trimming: 8 bases; junction bases outside the gene matches: 8. CDR3 protein: CATSDRGQGIGELFF. The DNA for the CDR3 is TGTGCCACCAGTGACCGAGGACAGGGTATAGGGGAGCTGTTTTTT.

The chain combines TRBV7-8 with TRBJ2-7, with 8 bases fitting TRBD1. J gave up 2 bases and V 7 bases, and 10 bases lay outside the gene matches. The CDR3 contains 15 residues. CDR1 and CDR2 from the germline V gene are SGHVS and FQNEAQ. The CDR3: CASIPSQGATYEQYF. The CDR3 coding sequence is TGTGCCAGCATCCCTAGCCAGGGGGCCACCTACGAGCAGTACTTC.

The chain combines TRBV6-2 or TRBV6-3 with TRBJ1-1; 7 bases map to TRBD1. CDR1 is MNHEY, CDR2 SVGEGT, per germline. This CDR3 has 16 amino acids. V shed 2 bases, J shed 1 base, and the junction held 7 bases outside the gene matches. Here the CDR3 DNA reads TGTGCCAGCAGTTACGTCCCCGGGACAGCGAACACTGAAGCTTTCTTT. Protein: CASSYVPGTANTEAFF.

The chain couples TRBV2 to TRBJ2-7, with 7 nucleotides matching TRBD1. Per the germline V gene, CDR1 is SNHLY and CDR2 is FYNNEI. CDR3 length equals 15 residues. With 5 bases clipped from V and 1 base from J, the junction kept 8 bases outside the gene matches. The CDR3 DNA reads as TGTGCCAGCAGTAAAGACCCGGGACAGTCCTACGAGCAGTACTTC. Translation gives CASSKDPGQSYEQYF.

V is TRBV7-9 and J is TRBJ2-1, with D perhaps matching TRBD1 (5 bases). Germline V gives CDR1 SEHNR, CDR2 FQNEAQ (reference sequence). The CDR3 spans 15 residues. With 1 base removed from V and 6 bases from J, the gap between germline ends came to 13 bases. CDR3 nucleotides: TGTGCCAGCAGCTTAGTTGACCGCCAGGGCAATGAGCAGTTCTTC. It encodes CASSLVDRQGNEQFF.

This clone has only a few counts. V gene TRBV7-2 combines with J gene TRBJ2-2; D is undetermined. The CDR3 runs to 17 residues. The germline V and J ends were trimmed by 6 bases and 4 bases, with 21 bases remaining between them. Looked up from germline, CDR1 is SGHTA and CDR2 is FQGNSA. The CDR3 DNA sequence: TGTGCCAGCAGTCCAAGCCGGGCTACAGCAATCACCGGGGAGCTGTTTTTT. Its protein product is CASSPSRATAITGELFF.

V and J are TRBV4-3 and TRBJ1-2; maybe TRBD1 (5 bases). Trimming left V 3 bases short and J 3 bases short, with 17 bases between. Germline assignment: CDR1 LGHNA and CDR2 YSLEER. This CDR3 spans 16 amino acids. The CDR3 spells CASSQAGTRFDYGYTF. CDR3 DNA: TGCGCCAGCAGCCAGGCCGGGACTAGATTTGACTATGGCTACACCTTC.

This chain links TRBV5-1 with TRBJ2-7, with D maybe TRBD2 (6 bases). This CDR3 is built from 13 residues. The germline V and J ends were trimmed by 9 bases and 6 bases, with 19 bases remaining between them. CDR1 is SGHRS and CDR2 is YFSETQ in the germline V gene. CDR3 nucleotide sequence: TGCGCCACCAGGTTATCGGGAGAGGTCGAGCAGTACTTC. Its translation is CATRLSGEVEQYF.

The chain uses TRBV7-9 and TRBJ2-3, with 14 bases identical to TRBD2. Germline CDR1 reads SEHNR; CDR2 reads FQNEAQ (reference sequence). The V segment lost 5 bases and the J segment 4 bases; nucleotides outside the gene matches: 5. The CDR3 consists of 16 residues. The DNA for the CDR3 is TGTGCCAGCAGCATAGGGACTAGCGGGGGTTCAGATACGCAGTATTTT. It yields the protein CASSIGTSGGSDTQYF.